The 29 T cell receptor beta chains given below trace back to one sample, sequenced in a study of OX40 agonist ivuxolimab in advanced cancers. Profiled with immunoSEQ multiplex PCR; TCRdb holds only in-frame clones, not every one. The repertoire has about 93,000 clones, 94% of them found once; the top ten carry approximately 2.9%. The sequences come from CD4+ or CD8+ T cells sorted from blood, collected in a trial of the OX40 agonist ivuxolimab. The receptors come from an adult with an advanced solid tumor such as melanoma, head and neck, liver or kidney cancer.

This clone is a singleton in its sample. The genes are TRBV6-6 and TRBJ2-3; D perhaps matches TRBD2 (6 bases). CDR1 is MNHNY and CDR2 is SVGAGI in the germline V gene (reference sequence). V dropped 5 bases and J dropped 3 bases, with 9 bases sitting between them. This CDR3 is built from 13 residues. CDR3 residues: CASSLGGTDTQYF. For the CDR3, the DNA is TGTGCCAGCAGTCTCGGGGGTACAGATACGCAGTATTTT.

The gene calls are TRBV4-3 and TRBJ2-7; TRBD1 is a possible D gene (5 bases). Germline V gives CDR1 LGHNA, CDR2 YSLEER. Deletions cut 1 base from V and 1 base from J, with 11 bases between. The CDR3 contains 15 residues. In nucleotides, the CDR3 is TGCGCCAGCAGCCAAGTTAGGGGCTTTTCCTACGAGCAGTACTTC. As protein: CASSQVRGFSYEQYF.

V is TRBV11-3 and J is TRBJ1-1, with D unclear. CDR1 and CDR2 from the germline V gene are SGHNT and YENEEA. Between the trimmed V and J ends, which lost 1 base and 3 bases, there was a span of 15 bases. The CDR3 runs to 16 residues. The CDR3 sequence is CASSLGVREPYTEAFF. CDR3 bases: TGTGCCAGCAGCTTAGGGGTCCGGGAACCATACACTGAAGCTTTCTTT.

The chain is built from TRBV27 and TRBJ2-5; D could derive from TRBD1 or TRBD2 (5 bases each). The V gene's germline CDR1 is MNHEY and CDR2 SMNVEV (reference sequence). The CDR3 totals 14 residues. V gave up 2 bases and J gave up 5 bases, with 12 bases separating them. The CDR3 loop reads CASSLRGARETQYF. The CDR3 DNA follows: TGTGCCAGCAGTTTAAGAGGGGCTCGGGAGACCCAGTACTTC.

This sequence joins TRBV27 and TRBJ2-7, with TRBD1 identical over 8 bases. The CDR3 has 15 residues. V shed 4 bases and J 2 bases; nucleotides not matched to a gene: 7. CDR1 and CDR2 (germline): MNHEY, SMNVEV (reference sequence). DNA for the CDR3: TGTGCCAGCAGTTCAGGACAGGGCCTAACCTACGAGCAGTACTTC. Translation: CASSSGQGLTYEQYF.

The chain has TRBV27 and TRBJ1-2; 7 nucleotides align to TRBD1. V dropped 7 bases and J dropped 2; count of bases not matched to a gene: 10. The CDR3 sequence is 15 residues long. Germline CDR1 MNHEY, CDR2 SMNVEV (reference sequence). CDR3 sequence reads: CASTLGQTFNYGYTF. Written as DNA, the CDR3 is TGTGCCAGCACCCTGGGACAGACTTTCAACTATGGCTACACCTTC.

The chain is built from TRBV4-1 and TRBJ1-2; 7 bases map to TRBD1. This CDR3 region has 15 residues. Trimming at V came to 5 bases and at J to 0 bases, leaving 6 bases not matched to a gene. The germline V gene encodes CDR1 MGHRA and CDR2 YSYEKL. CDR3 region: CASSFRQGPNYGYTF. Here the CDR3 DNA reads TGCGCCAGCAGCTTCAGACAGGGCCCTAACTATGGCTACACCTTC.

The rearrangement uses TRBV5-5 and TRBJ1-3; D might be TRBD1 (6 bases). The germline V gene encodes CDR1 SGHKS and CDR2 YYEKEE (reference sequence). The V end lost 0 bases, the J end lost 2 bases, and 12 bases lay between the germline ends. This CDR3 is built from 16 residues. Here the CDR3 reads CASSLGQAPAGNTIYF. DNA for the CDR3: TGTGCCAGCAGCTTGGGACAGGCTCCGGCTGGAAACACCATATATTTT.

The chain recombines TRBV6-1 with TRBJ1-5; unclear D gene. V was shortened by 2 bases and J by 6 bases, with 8 bases between the two germline ends. From germline, CDR1 is MNHNS and CDR2 SASEGT. The CDR3 covers 13 residues. The CDR3 bases are TGTGCCAGCAGTGAATCCCCAGGTCAGCCCCAGCATTTT. Protein: CASSESPGQPQHF.

The chain joins TRBV6-5 to TRBJ2-7, with D tentatively TRBD1 (6 bases). Looked up from germline, CDR1 is MNHEY and CDR2 is SVGAGI. The length of the CDR3 is 13 residues. The ends were cut back, 6 bases at V and 4 bases at J, with 13 bases in the middle. The CDR3 reads CASRTGPGYEQYF. DNA for the CDR3: TGTGCCAGCAGAACAGGGCCGGGGTACGAGCAGTACTTC.

V usage is TRBV7-9 and J usage is TRBJ2-5; no clear D. V was pared by 2 bases and J by 5 bases, with 6 bases between. The length of the CDR3 is 12 residues. Germline V lookup: CDR1 SEHNR, CDR2 FQNEAQ (reference sequence). CDR3 amino acids: CASSLLRETQYF. CDR3 nucleotides: TGTGCCAGCAGCTTACTACGGGAGACCCAGTACTTC.

The V call is TRBV5-4, the J call TRBJ2-5, with D possibly TRBD2 on 6 matching bases. The CDR3 loop spans 14 amino acids. V gave up 2 bases and J gave up 7 bases, with 15 bases separating them. Per germline, CDR1 SGHNT and CDR2 YYREEE (reference sequence). CDR3 bases: TGTGCCAGCAGCTTCGGAGGGGAGGCGGGGACCCAGTACTTC. Protein product: CASSFGGEAGTQYF.

This clone was seen a handful of times. The V and J genes are TRBV29-1 and TRBJ1-1, with D possibly TRBD1 on 6 matching bases. Deletions cut 5 bases from V and 0 bases from J, with 10 bases between. Germline V CDR1 and CDR2: SQVTM, ANQGSEA. This CDR3 comprises 13 residues. CDR3 bases: TGCAGCGTTCTCAGGGGCATGAACACTGAAGCTTTCTTT. It is translated as CSVLRGMNTEAFF.

This clone appeared a few times. This chain links TRBV7-2 with TRBJ2-1; D not resolved. CDR3 length: 13 amino acids. Trimming stripped 3 bases from V and 5 bases from J, with 8 bases between. CDR1 and CDR2 from the germline V gene are SGHTA and FQGNSA. The CDR3 DNA reads as TGTGCCAGCAGCTTCTGGACGGACAATGAGCAGTTCTTC. Translation gives CASSFWTDNEQFF.

The chain uses TRBV20-1 and TRBJ2-1; D perhaps matches TRBD1 (6 bases). CDR3 size: 11 residues. With 5 bases removed from V and 7 bases from J, the gap between germline ends came to 9 bases. The germline CDR1 and CDR2 sequences are DFQATT and SNEGSKA (reference sequence). This chain's CDR3 is CSAPRGNEQFF. DNA of the CDR3: TGCAGTGCTCCCAGGGGAAATGAGCAGTTCTTC.

The chain links TRBV7-9 to TRBJ1-1; possible D gene TRBD1, 6 bases. The germline V gene has CDR1 SEHNR and CDR2 FQNEAQ (reference sequence). This CDR3 region has 12 residues. V was cut by 5 bases and J by 8 bases, with 12 bases left in between. CDR3 region: CASSVGGSEAFF. The CDR3 DNA reads as TGTGCCAGCAGCGTGGGGGGCTCGGAAGCTTTCTTT.

CDR3 in amino acids: CASTIYRRPRTTYEQYF. For the CDR3, the DNA is TGTGCCAGCACCATTTATAGGCGGCCCCGTACTACCTACGAGCAGTACTTC. This rearrangement joins TRBV27 to TRBJ2-7; the D is unclear. Germline V gene lookup returns CDR1 MNHEY and CDR2 SMNVEV (reference sequence). V was trimmed by 7 bases and J by 2 bases, leaving 24 bases between them. The CDR3 length is 17 residues.

The chain has TRBV15 and TRBJ1-1; no firm D call. The CDR3 is 14 residues long. Between the trimmed V and J ends, which lost 1 base and 3 bases, there was a span of 9 bases. Germline loops: CDR1 LNHNV, CDR2 YYDKDF (reference sequence). The DNA for the CDR3 is TGTGCCACCAGCAGAGGAGGGATGGACACTGAAGCTTTCTTT. Translated: CATSRGGMDTEAFF. Full variable domain (remainder filled in from reference TRBV15 and TRBJ1-1): DAMVIQNPRYQVTQFGKPVTLSCSQTLNHNVMYWYQQKSSQAPKLLFHYYDKDFNNEADTPDNFQSRRPNTSFCFLDIRSPGLGDTAMYLCATSRGGMDTEAFFGQGTRLTVV.

This chain links TRBV6-6 with TRBJ2-7, with D perhaps TRBD1 or TRBD2 (5 bases each). Between the trimmed V and J ends, which lost 10 bases and 1 base, there was a span of 11 bases. Germline lookup yields CDR1 MNHNY and CDR2 SVGAGI (reference sequence). There are 12 residues in the CDR3. The CDR3 spells CATRDRSYEQYF. In DNA, the CDR3 is TGTGCCACCCGGGACCGATCCTACGAGCAGTACTTC.

This sequence joins TRBV9 and TRBJ2-2, with D hard to call. Germline V gene lookup returns CDR1 SGDLS and CDR2 YYNGEE. The CDR3 runs 17 residues. The V end lost 1 base, the J end lost 0 bases, and 13 bases lay between the germline ends. The CDR3 bases are TGTGCCAGCAGCGTACCGACCCATGACCCGAACACCGGGGAGCTGTTTTTT. The encoded protein is CASSVPTHDPNTGELFF.

A note on this clone: The sample holds other DNA sequences that translate to the same CDR3. This sequence joins TRBV5-1 and TRBJ1-1; a weak D match, TRBD1 (5 bases). From germline, CDR1 is SGHRS and CDR2 YFSETQ. Trimming stripped 4 bases from V and 4 bases from J, with 11 bases between. CDR3 length: 13 amino acids. The CDR3 DNA reads TGCGCCAGCAGCCTGGGTGGGGGCACTGAAGCTTTCTTT. This gives the protein CASSLGGGTEAFF.

The chain couples TRBV5-1 to TRBJ2-2; D tentatively fits TRBD1 or TRBD2 (5 bases each). Germline-derived CDR1 and CDR2 are SGHRS and YFSETQ. There are 16 residues in the CDR3. V was clipped by 2 bases and J by 6 bases, with 17 bases between them. The CDR3 loop reads CASSFSRMGEPGELFF. DNA of the CDR3: TGCGCCAGCAGCTTTTCTAGGATGGGGGAACCCGGGGAGCTGTTTTTT.

V and J are TRBV14 and TRBJ1-2, with D perhaps matching TRBD1 (6 bases). Germline-derived CDR1 and CDR2 are SGHDN and FVKESK. The CDR3 has 16 amino acids. V was pared by 1 base and J by 5 bases, with 17 bases between. The CDR3 DNA sequence: TGTGCCAGCAGCCAAGTGTACGACAGGAATAGTTATGGCTACACCTTC. This encodes CASSQVYDRNSYGYTF. Supplemented by reference TRBV14 and TRBJ1-2, the full variable domain reads EAGVTQFPSHSVIEKGQTVTLRCDPISGHDNLYWYRRVMGKEIKFLLHFVKESKQDESGMPNNRFLAERTGGTYSTLKVQPAELEDSGVYFCASSQVYDRNSYGYTFGSGTRLTVV.

V usage is TRBV7-6 and J usage is TRBJ2-3; 12 bases match TRBD2. Trimming took 2 bases from V and 5 from J; bases not matched to a gene: 8. Germline CDR1 reads SGHVS; CDR2 reads FNYEAQ. This CDR3 has 17 residues. In DNA form, the CDR3 reads TGTGCCAGCAGCTTACGGGCTAGCGGGGGGGCCATAGATACGCAGTATTTT. This codes for CASSLRASGGAIDTQYF.

J is TRBJ1-2 and V is TRBV6-5, with TRBD1 matching over 9 bases. Trimming removed 5 bases from V and 4 bases from J; junction bases left unmatched: 8. The CDR3 loop spans 15 amino acids. Per germline, CDR1 MNHEY and CDR2 SVGAGI. The CDR3 sequence is CASSPITGGAYGYTF. CDR3 coding DNA: TGTGCCAGCAGTCCCATTACAGGGGGCGCCTATGGCTACACCTTC.

The chain employs TRBV27 and TRBJ1-2; weak D call: TRBD1 (6 bases). V gave up 3 bases and J gave up 8 bases, with 13 bases separating them. Germline values: CDR1 MNHEY, CDR2 SMNVEV (reference sequence). CDR3 size: 13 residues. CDR3 nucleotides: TGTGCCAGCAGTTTTGGGGGGGGGCAAGGCTACACCTTC. It is translated as CASSFGGGQGYTF.

This chain links TRBV4-1 with TRBJ2-3, with D perhaps TRBD2 (6 bases). The V end lost 0 bases, the J end lost 1 base, and 11 bases lay between the germline ends. CDR1 and CDR2 (germline): MGHRA, YSYEKL. The CDR3 has 16 amino acids. CDR3 region: CASSQEWSGGTDTQYF. CDR3 DNA sequence: TGCGCCAGCAGCCAAGAATGGTCGGGGGGCACAGATACGCAGTATTTT.

This clone appeared once. The chain recombines TRBV11-3 with TRBJ2-1; no firm D call. Between the trimmed V and J ends, which lost 5 bases and 4 bases, there was a span of 12 bases. The CDR3 sequence is 14 residues long. Germline CDR1 reads SGHNT; CDR2 reads YENEEA. In nucleotides, the CDR3 is TGTGCCAGCAGCCCTTCTAGGGATTACAATGAGCAGTTCTTC. This translates into CASSPSRDYNEQFF.

The rearrangement joins TRBV27 to TRBJ1-2; 8 positions match TRBD1. Germline CDR1 reads MNHEY; CDR2 reads SMNVEV (reference sequence). Losses at the gene ends were 3 bases for V and 2 bases for J; bases not matched to a gene: 5. The CDR3 length is 15 residues. Written as DNA, the CDR3 is TGTGCCAGCAGTTTTTGGACAGGGATAAACTATGGCTACACCTTC. Its protein product is CASSFWTGINYGYTF.